What follows are 29 T cell receptor beta chains derived from one specimen sequenced in a study of post-analysis software for immune sequencing data. Study-level results: Elevated frequency relative to controls characterized several TRBV segments in patients, TRBV5-6, TRBV5-1 and TRBV20-1 among them.

Sequencing libraries made from TCR beta cDNA carried unique molecular identifiers. A single record per CDR3 protein comes from TCRdb applying MiXCR to the PCR reads. The profile shows a few hundred thousand distinct CDR3 sequences, around 31% of them singletons. These receptors' antigens are unknown. Sequencing used blood. The receptors here all came from a girl aged 2-17 years with multiple sclerosis.

The V and J genes are TRBV7-9 and TRBJ1-2; D is unclear. The V end lost 5 bases, the J end lost 2 bases, and 9 bases lay between the germline ends. The CDR3 covers 13 residues. The germline CDR1 and CDR2 sequences are SEHNR and FQNEAQ (reference sequence). Here the CDR3 reads CASSMNENYGYTF. The CDR3 coding sequence is TGTGCCAGCAGCATGAACGAAAACTATGGCTACACCTTC. Looking up the rest from reference TRBV7-9 and TRBJ1-2 gives the full variable domain: DTGVSQNPRHKITKRGQNVTFRCDPISEHNRLYWYRQTLGQGPEFLTYFQNEAQLEKSRLLSDRFSAERPKGSFSTLEIQRTEQGDSAMYLCASSMNENYGYTFGSGTRLTVV.

The chain combines TRBV7-3 with TRBJ2-7; TRBD1 might be the D (6 bases). Germline loops: CDR1 SGHTA, CDR2 FQGTGA. This CDR3 region has 13 residues. The V end lost 8 bases, the J end lost 0 bases, and 11 bases lay between the germline ends. The CDR3 here is CASATGISYEQYF. DNA of the CDR3: TGTGCCAGCGCCACAGGGATCTCCTACGAGCAGTACTTC. The full variable domain, its missing parts supplied by reference TRBV7-3 and TRBJ2-7, is GAGVSQTPSNKVTEKGKYVELRCDPISGHTALYWYRQSLGQGPEFLIYFQGTGAADDSGLPNDRFFAVRPEGSVSTLKIQRTERGDSAVYLCASATGISYEQYFGPGTRLTVT.

This chain joins TRBV3-1 and TRBJ2-7, with TRBD1 identical over 9 bases. The germline CDR1 and CDR2 sequences are LGHDT and YNNKEL (reference sequence). V dropped 8 bases and J dropped 2; count of bases not matched to a gene: 7. The CDR3 covers 14 residues. The CDR3 DNA reads TGTGCCAGCTGTCCGGGACAGGGACCCTACGAGCAGTACTTC. This gives the protein CASCPGQGPYEQYF.

This clonotype was found once. V usage is TRBV6-2 or TRBV6-3 and J usage is TRBJ2-1, with TRBD1 identical over 7 bases. CDR1 and CDR2 (germline): MNHEY, SVGEGT. The CDR3 has 15 residues. The ends lost 6 bases at V and 6 bases at J; junction bases unmatched: 11. CDR3 sequence reads: CASSPWDRRANEQFF. The DNA for the CDR3 is TGTGCCAGCAGCCCCTGGGACAGAAGAGCCAATGAGCAGTTCTTC.

V is TRBV10-3 and J is TRBJ2-5; either TRBD1 or TRBD2 may fit D (5 bases each). There are 14 residues in the CDR3. Germline V gene lookup returns CDR1 ENHRY and CDR2 SYGVKD. Deletions cut 3 bases from V and 1 base from J, with 9 bases between. This chain's CDR3 is CAISDKGTQETQYF. CDR3 nucleotides: TGTGCCATCAGTGATAAGGGGACCCAAGAGACCCAGTACTTC.

The rearrangement links TRBV5-6 to TRBJ1-5; TRBD1 aligns across 7 bases. V gave up 0 bases and J gave up 5 bases; unmatched junction bases: 8. The CDR3 runs to 16 residues. From germline, CDR1 is SGHDT and CDR2 YYEEEE. This CDR3 reads CASSLGLQGDYQPQHF. In DNA, the CDR3 is TGTGCCAGCAGCTTGGGCCTCCAGGGGGACTATCAGCCCCAGCATTTT.

J is TRBJ2-7 and V is TRBV20-1; the D gene is possibly TRBD2 (5 bases). CDR3 length: 16 amino acids. The germline CDR1 and CDR2 sequences are DFQATT and SNEGSKA (reference sequence). V dropped 3 bases and J dropped 1 base, with 19 bases sitting between them. This chain's CDR3 is CSASQLGRRFSYEQYF. Here the CDR3 DNA reads TGCAGTGCTAGCCAACTAGGTCGTAGGTTTTCCTACGAGCAGTACTTC.

This sequence joins TRBV2 and TRBJ2-1, with a tentative D call TRBD2 (6 bases). Germline CDR1 reads SNHLY; CDR2 reads FYNNEI. Trimming cost V 7 bases and J 10 bases, with 20 bases left between them. The CDR3 length is 14 residues. The CDR3 is CASTGDSRLNEQFF. CDR3 DNA sequence: TGTGCCAGCACCGGGGACTCCAGACTAAACGAGCAGTTCTTC.

This clonotype was observed a single time. A much larger clone differs by one base, so this may be a read error. V usage is TRBV5-1 and J usage is TRBJ2-4; maybe TRBD1 (6 bases). The J call may be wrong; the DNA end is better matched by TRBJ2-7. The germline V gene encodes CDR1 SGHRS and CDR2 YFSETQ. The CDR3 is 14 amino acids. Here the CDR3 reads CASTRGRSRGEQYF. In DNA, the CDR3 is TGCGCCAGCACCAGGGGACGGAGTAGGGGCGAGCAGTACTTC.

This clonotype was seen more than once but under ten times. The CDR3 region has the DNA TGCAGTGCTAGCCCACCGGGACAGGGGCACTATGGCTACACCTTC. Protein product: CSASPPGQGHYGYTF. This sequence joins TRBV20-1 and TRBJ1-2, with 10 bases lining up with TRBD1. The CDR3 runs 15 residues. J lost 3 bases, V lost 3 bases, and 7 bases had no gene match. From germline, CDR1 is DFQATT and CDR2 SNEGSKA (reference sequence).

In this sample, this clonotype turned up a few times. One junction end does not reproduce the germline sequence, and a read error may be involved. The J gene is TRBJ2-3, the V gene TRBV5-1; weak D call: TRBD2 (5 bases). In germline, CDR1 is SGHRS, CDR2 YFSETQ. The CDR3 has 14 amino acids. The DNA of the CDR3 is TGCGCCGGCAGCTCTGGAGGTCGTACAGATACGCAGTATTTT. Its translation: CAGSSGGRTDTQYF.

This sequence joins TRBV10-3 and TRBJ2-3; 15 bases align to TRBD2. The length of the CDR3 is 23 residues. Per germline, CDR1 ENHRY and CDR2 SYGVKD. Germline trimming cut 5 bases from V and 2 bases from J; bases unmatched to any gene: 23. In nucleotides, the CDR3 is TGTGCCATCAGTAGGGGACAGGGTGATGGAGGACTAGCGGGGGGGCATCCCACAGATACGCAGTATTTT. Its protein is CAISRGQGDGGLAGGHPTDTQYF.

As for this clonotype: Relative to the germline gene, one junction end is altered; a read error may explain this. This chain uses TRBV10-2 with TRBJ2-5, with 10 positions matching TRBD2. The CDR3 sequence is 15 residues long. Per germline, CDR1 WSHSY and CDR2 SAAADI. CDR3 sequence reads: CPSSDQLAGQETQYF. The CDR3 DNA reads as TGCCCCAGCAGTGACCAACTAGCGGGGCAAGAGACCCAGTACTTC.

In this sample, this clonotype turned up a few times. The rearrangement joins TRBV7-9 to TRBJ1-1, with 7 bases identical to TRBD1. The CDR3 consists of 13 residues. J lost 8 bases, V lost 4 bases, and 7 bases had no gene match. CDR1 and CDR2 (germline): SEHNR, FQNEAQ (reference sequence). DNA for the CDR3: TGTGCCAGCAGCTCCCGGGACAGCCCCGAAGCTTTCTTT. Amino acids: CASSSRDSPEAFF. Combining the CDR3 with reference TRBV7-9 and TRBJ1-1 gives the whole variable domain DTGVSQNPRHKITKRGQNVTFRCDPISEHNRLYWYRQTLGQGPEFLTYFQNEAQLEKSRLLSDRFSAERPKGSFSTLEIQRTEQGDSAMYLCASSSRDSPEAFFGQGTRLTVV.

CDR3 sequence: CASRPTAYNSPLHF. Written as DNA, the CDR3 is TGTGCCAGCAGACCGACAGCCTATAATTCACCCCTCCACTTT. The chain joins TRBV12-3 or TRBV12-4 to TRBJ1-6; TRBD1 might be the D (5 bases). The CDR3 is 14 amino acids. V was pared by 6 bases and J by 2 bases, with 8 bases between.

DNA of the CDR3: TGTGCCAGCAGCTCCCGACAGGGACGTGAAGCTTTCTTT. Its protein is CASSSRQGREAFF. This chain connects TRBV3-1 to TRBJ1-1, with 7 positions matching TRBD1. J lost 7 bases, V lost 5 bases, and 7 bases had no gene match. Per germline, CDR1 LGHDT and CDR2 YNNKEL (reference sequence). This CDR3 is built from 13 residues. The full variable domain, with the rest looked up from reference TRBV3-1 and TRBJ1-1, is DTAVSQTPKYLVTQMGNDKSIKCEQNLGHDTMYWYKQDSKKFLKIMFSYNNKELIINETVPNRFSPKSPDKAHLNLHINSLELGDSAVYFCASSSRQGREAFFGQGTRLTVV.

V and J are TRBV20-1 and TRBJ1-1; a weak D match, TRBD1 (6 bases). Germline CDR1 reads DFQATT; CDR2 reads SNEGSKA (reference sequence). V was pared by 3 bases and J by 2 bases, with 10 bases between. CDR3 size: 13 residues. The CDR3 bases are TGCAGTGCTAGCTCGGGGGCTAACACTGAAGCTTTCTTT. This encodes CSASSGANTEAFF.

The rearrangement uses TRBV20-1 and TRBJ2-7; D not certain. V was shortened by 1 base and J by 4 bases, with 14 bases between the two germline ends. The V gene's germline CDR1 is DFQATT and CDR2 SNEGSKA (reference sequence). The CDR3 contains 14 residues. The CDR3 is CSARGVRAGYEQYF. CDR3 nucleotides: TGCAGTGCTAGAGGAGTCAGAGCCGGGTACGAGCAGTACTTC.

This clonotype appeared a single time. This may be a read error, as it is one base from a much larger clone. The CDR3 nucleotides are TGTGCCAGCAGTTACAAAGACACAGATACGCAGTATTTT. Protein product: CASSYKDTDTQYF. The chain employs TRBV6-5 and TRBJ2-3; unclear D gene. The V and J ends lost 2 bases and 2 bases respectively, with 5 bases between them. CDR1 is MNHEY and CDR2 is SVGAGI in the germline V gene. The CDR3 spans 13 residues.

The table lists this clonotype with a few counts. The V and J genes are TRBV10-3 and TRBJ2-3; D is undetermined. Germline values: CDR1 ENHRY, CDR2 SYGVKD. This CDR3 has 16 amino acids. V was pared by 4 bases and J by 0 bases, with 14 bases between. The CDR3: CAISGQGLPSTDTQYF. The DNA for the CDR3 is TGTGCCATCAGTGGACAAGGTTTGCCTAGCACAGATACGCAGTATTTT.

The DNA of the CDR3 is TGTGCCAGCAGCATCAGTAGCTCTGGAAACACCATATATTTT. This codes for CASSISSSGNTIYF. V gene TRBV9 combines with J gene TRBJ1-3; no clear D gene. This CDR3 is built from 14 residues. Trimming took 4 bases from V and 0 from J, leaving 8 bases between them. Germline CDR1 is SGDLS and CDR2 is YYNGEE. Combining the CDR3 with reference TRBV9 and TRBJ1-3 gives the whole variable domain DSGVTQTPKHLITATGQRVTLRCSPRSGDLSVYWYQQSLDQGLQFLIQYYNGEERAKGNILERFSAQQFPDLHSELNLSSLELGDSALYFCASSISSSGNTIYFGEGSWLTVV.

This chain uses TRBV5-1 with TRBJ2-3; D unresolved. The germline V gene encodes CDR1 SGHRS and CDR2 YFSETQ. V lost 3 bases to trimming and J lost 4 bases, with 9 bases between them. The CDR3 is 13 residues long. The CDR3 nucleotides are TGCGCCAGCAGCTCAGCGACGTCAGATACGCAGTATTTT. Amino acids: CASSSATSDTQYF.

The V call is TRBV7-3, the J call TRBJ2-1; D call uncertain. V gave up 1 base and J gave up 6 bases, with 16 bases separating them. CDR1 and CDR2 from the germline V gene are SGHTA and FQGTGA. This CDR3 contains 16 residues. CDR3 protein: CASSLSWGLGINEQFF. The CDR3, as DNA: TGTGCCAGCAGCTTAAGTTGGGGTTTGGGGATCAATGAGCAGTTCTTC.

This chain links TRBV9 with TRBJ2-7, with a weak D call TRBD1 (6 bases). The CDR3 contains 17 residues. Germline V gene sequence: CDR1 SGDLS, CDR2 YYNGEE. V lost 3 bases and J 10 bases, leaving 29 bases between the germline ends. The chain's CDR3 is CASSESEQGMYQEAQYF. Written as DNA, the CDR3 is TGTGCCAGCAGCGAGAGTGAACAGGGAATGTACCAAGAGGCCCAGTACTTC.

This chain joins TRBV27 and TRBJ2-1; possibly TRBD2 for D (6 bases). The CDR3 has 13 residues. The germline V gene encodes CDR1 MNHEY and CDR2 SMNVEV (reference sequence). The germline V and J ends were trimmed by 3 bases and 9 bases, with 12 bases remaining between them. CDR3: CASSFRPRGEQFF. CDR3 DNA: TGTGCCAGCAGTTTCAGACCGCGGGGTGAGCAGTTCTTC.

This clonotype was picked up a small number of times. This chain uses TRBV5-1 with TRBJ2-3; 11 nucleotides align to TRBD1. After removal of 5 bases from V and 4 bases from J, the junction contained 6 bases not matched to a gene. The CDR3 covers 15 residues. CDR1 SGHRS and CDR2 YFSETQ come from the germline V gene. The CDR3 region is CASSHGQGAPDTQYF. The CDR3 DNA follows: TGCGCCAGCAGTCACGGACAGGGGGCCCCAGATACGCAGTATTTT.

The CDR3 region has the DNA TGTGCCAGCAGCAGAAAAAGAGGGAATCCGGGGTGGAACTACGAGCAGTACTTC. Translation: CASSRKRGNPGWNYEQYF. V gene TRBV21-1 combines with J gene TRBJ2-7; the D call in the table, TRBD1, was not verified against the DNA. TRBV21-1 is assigned pseudogene status. This CDR3 region has 18 residues.

This chain connects TRBV4-2 to TRBJ1-6; D uncertain. Germline assignment: CDR1 LGHNA and CDR2 YNFKEQ. The V and J ends lost 0 bases and 7 bases respectively, with 4 bases between them. CDR3 length: 13 amino acids. This chain's CDR3 is CASSQEPNSPLHF. The CDR3 DNA is TGTGCCAGCAGCCAAGAACCAAATTCACCCCTCCACTTT.

This chain joins TRBV7-9 and TRBJ2-7; D is unclear. The CDR3 sequence is 12 residues long. The V gene's germline CDR1 is SEHNR and CDR2 FQNEAQ (reference sequence). V lost 3 bases and J lost 3, with 6 bases in between. The CDR3 region is CASSFSNYEQYF. DNA for the CDR3: TGTGCCAGCAGCTTCTCTAACTACGAGCAGTACTTC.